These T cell receptor beta chains were read from a single sample in a study of blood T cell repertoires in COVID-19. Clones were read by immunoSEQ multiplex PCR, and TCRdb kept only the in-frame ones, dropping some. The repertoire holds some 72,000 clones, with about 89% as singletons. What was sequenced was peripheral blood. Source of these receptors: a man between 50 and 59 years old with active or convalescent COVID-19. The CDR3 runs from the conserved cysteine through the conserved F or W. The D gene is left open where the match is weak. Clone sizes are given selectively: once, few, many, or a class where the clone is expanded.

>TRBJ1-6|once|TRBD1|TRBV5-1
CASSPGRTGDNSPLHF
TGCGCCAGCAGCCCAGGAAGGACAGGGGATAATTCACCCCTCCACTTT
>TRBJ1-1|-|-|TRBV12-5
CASGFWTADGMVDTEAFF
TGTGCTAGTGGTTTTTGGACAGCCGATGGGATGGTAGACACTGAAGCTTTCTTT
>TRBJ2-1|-|-|TRBV4-1
CASSKLDIVAYNEQFF
TGCGCCAGCAGCAAATTGGACATTGTGGCCTACAATGAGCAGTTCTTC
>TRBJ1-4|-|TRBD1|TRBV10-1
CASSEGQGGEKLFF
TGCGCCAGCAGCGAGGGACAGGGTGGCGAAAAACTGTTTTTT
>TRBJ2-1|-|TRBD2|TRBV19
CASSVTSVPYNEQFF
TGTGCCAGTAGTGTTACTAGCGTACCCTACAATGAGCAGTTCTTC
>TRBJ2-1|-|TRBD1|TRBV28
CASSSPGGTYNEQFF
TGTGCCAGCAGTTCCCCAGGGGGAACGTACAATGAGCAGTTCTTC
>TRBJ1-2|few|-|TRBV10-1
CASPPRDRQDGYTF
TGCGCCAGCCCTCCCCGGGATAGGCAGGATGGCTACACCTTC
>TRBJ1-5|-|TRBD1|TRBV10-3
CAISGQGPGNSNQPQHF
TGTGCCATCAGTGGACAGGGTCCGGGGAATAGCAATCAGCCCCAGCATTTT
>TRBJ2-1|-|TRBD2|TRBV5-6
CASSLGSRGETYNEQFF
TGTGCCAGCAGCTTGGGGTCGCGGGGGGAAACCTACAATGAGCAGTTCTTC
>TRBJ1-2|-|TRBD1|TRBV10-1
CASSDGTGGPYGYTF
TGCGCCAGCAGTGACGGGACAGGGGGTCCCTATGGCTACACCTTC
>TRBJ2-2|-|TRBD2|TRBV27
CASSLFPSGLTGELFF
TGTGCCAGCAGTTTATTTCCTAGCGGGCTGACCGGGGAGCTGTTTTTT
>TRBJ1-2|-|TRBD1|TRBV28
CASSSRGGYTF
TGTGCCAGCAGTTCCAGGGGGGGCTACACCTTC
>TRBJ1-1|-|TRBD1|TRBV3-1/TRBV3-2
CASSQVGTGEPEAFF
TGTGCCAGCAGCCAGGTCGGGACAGGGGAACCTGAAGCTTTCTTT
>TRBJ2-2|-|-|TRBV6-4
CASSEQGDTGELFF
TGTGCCAGCAGTGAACAGGGAGACACCGGGGAGCTGTTTTTT
>TRBJ1-6|-|-|TRBV10-1
CASSERQDNSPLHF
TGCGCCAGCAGTGAAAGACAGGATAATTCACCCCTCCACTTT
>TRBJ2-5|-|TRBD2|TRBV19
CASSIARLAGGPQETQYF
TGTGCCAGTAGTATAGCCCGACTAGCGGGGGGCCCCCAAGAGACCCAGTACTTC
>TRBJ1-2|-|TRBD1|TRBV7-2
CASSPRTGAPGYTF
TGTGCCAGCAGCCCTAGGACAGGGGCTCCAGGCTACACCTTC
>TRBJ2-6|-|TRBD1|TRBV6-1
CASSGTGGTGANVLTF
TGTGCCAGCAGTGGGACAGGTGGGACTGGGGCCAACGTCCTGACTTTC
>TRBJ2-6|-|-|TRBV28
CASSPGSQGIKHVLTF
TGTGCCAGCAGCCCCGGATCGCAGGGAATAAAACACGTCCTGACTTTC
>TRBJ1-6|-|TRBD1|TRBV6-1
CASSLDRNNSPLHF
TGTGCCAGCAGTTTGGACAGGAATAATTCACCCCTCCACTTT
>TRBJ1-5|-|TRBD1|TRBV6-5
CASSLTGGVGPQHF
TGTGCCAGCAGTCTTACAGGGGGGGTAGGACCCCAGCATTTT
>TRBJ2-3|-|TRBD1|TRBV5-8
CASSPRDRGRTDTQYF
TGTGCCAGCAGCCCCCGGGACAGGGGACGCACAGATACGCAGTATTTT